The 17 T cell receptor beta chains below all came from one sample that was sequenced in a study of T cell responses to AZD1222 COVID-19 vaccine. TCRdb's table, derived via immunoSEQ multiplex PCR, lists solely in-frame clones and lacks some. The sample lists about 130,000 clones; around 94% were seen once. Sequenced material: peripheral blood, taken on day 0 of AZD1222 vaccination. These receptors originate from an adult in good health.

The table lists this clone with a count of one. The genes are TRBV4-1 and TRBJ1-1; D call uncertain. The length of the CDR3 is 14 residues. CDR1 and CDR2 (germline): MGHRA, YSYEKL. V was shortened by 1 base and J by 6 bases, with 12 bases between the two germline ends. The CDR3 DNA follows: TGCGCCAGCAGCCAAGGGGTGTGGACGGCTGAAGCTTTCTTT. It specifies CASSQGVWTAEAFF.

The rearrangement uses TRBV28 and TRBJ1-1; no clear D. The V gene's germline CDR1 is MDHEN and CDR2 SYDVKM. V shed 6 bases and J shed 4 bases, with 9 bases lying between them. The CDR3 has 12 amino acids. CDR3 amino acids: CASSALITEAFF. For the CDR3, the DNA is TGTGCCAGCAGCGCTTTAATCACTGAAGCTTTCTTT.

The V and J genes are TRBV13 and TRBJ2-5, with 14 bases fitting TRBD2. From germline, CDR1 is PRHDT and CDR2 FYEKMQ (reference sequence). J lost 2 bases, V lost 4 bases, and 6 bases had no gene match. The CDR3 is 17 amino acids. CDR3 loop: CASSSRLAGGPQETQYF. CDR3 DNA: TGTGCCAGCAGCTCCCGACTAGCGGGAGGGCCTCAAGAGACCCAGTACTTC.

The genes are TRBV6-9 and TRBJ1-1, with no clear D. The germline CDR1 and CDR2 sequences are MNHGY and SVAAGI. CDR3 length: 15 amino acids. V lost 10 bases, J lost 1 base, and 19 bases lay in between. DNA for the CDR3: TGTGCCACCTCACCGAGCGATTTCGGGAACACTGAAGCTTTCTTT. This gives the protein CATSPSDFGNTEAFF.

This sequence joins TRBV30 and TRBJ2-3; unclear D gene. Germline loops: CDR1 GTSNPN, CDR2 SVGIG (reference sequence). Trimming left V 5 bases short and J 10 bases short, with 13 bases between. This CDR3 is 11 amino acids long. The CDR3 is CAWGSTSSQYF. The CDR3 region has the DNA TGTGCCTGGGGCTCGACCTCCTCGCAGTATTTT. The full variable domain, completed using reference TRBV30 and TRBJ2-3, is SQTIHQWPATLVQPVGSPLSLECTVEGTSNPNLYWYRQAAGRGLQLLFYSVGIGQISSEVPQNLSASRPQDRQFILSSKKLLLSDSGFYLCAWGSTSSQYFGPGTRLTVL.

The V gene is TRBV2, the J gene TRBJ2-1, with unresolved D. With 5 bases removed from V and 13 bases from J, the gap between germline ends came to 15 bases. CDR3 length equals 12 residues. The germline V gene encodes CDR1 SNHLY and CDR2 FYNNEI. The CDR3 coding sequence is TGTGCCAGCAGTAAAGGAAGCTTGAGACAGTTCTTC. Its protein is CASSKGSLRQFF. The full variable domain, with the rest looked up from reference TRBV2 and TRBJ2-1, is EPEVTQTPSHQVTQMGQEVILRCVPISNHLYFYWYRQILGQKVEFLVSFYNNEISEKSEIFDDQFSVERPDGSNFTLKIRSTKLEDSAMYFCASSKGSLRQFFGPGTRLTVL.

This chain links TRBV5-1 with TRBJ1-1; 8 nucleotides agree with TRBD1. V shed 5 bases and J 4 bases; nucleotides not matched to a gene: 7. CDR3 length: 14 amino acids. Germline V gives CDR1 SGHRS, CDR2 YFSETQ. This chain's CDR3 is CASRSQGEGTEAFF. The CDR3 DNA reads TGCGCCAGCAGATCACAGGGGGAGGGCACTGAAGCTTTCTTT.

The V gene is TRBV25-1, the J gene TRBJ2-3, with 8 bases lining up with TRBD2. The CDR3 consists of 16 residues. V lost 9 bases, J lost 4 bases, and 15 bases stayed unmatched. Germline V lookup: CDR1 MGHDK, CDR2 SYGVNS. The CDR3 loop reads CASGGGGLVGADTQYF. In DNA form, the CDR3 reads TGTGCCAGTGGAGGCGGGGGACTAGTGGGCGCAGATACGCAGTATTTT.

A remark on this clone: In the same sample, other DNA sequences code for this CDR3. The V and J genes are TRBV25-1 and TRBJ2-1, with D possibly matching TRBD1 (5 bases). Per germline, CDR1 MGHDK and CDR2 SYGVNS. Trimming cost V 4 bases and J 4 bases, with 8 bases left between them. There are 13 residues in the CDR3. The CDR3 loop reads CASSADSYNEQFF. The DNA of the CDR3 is TGTGCCAGCAGTGCTGACAGTTACAATGAGCAGTTCTTC.

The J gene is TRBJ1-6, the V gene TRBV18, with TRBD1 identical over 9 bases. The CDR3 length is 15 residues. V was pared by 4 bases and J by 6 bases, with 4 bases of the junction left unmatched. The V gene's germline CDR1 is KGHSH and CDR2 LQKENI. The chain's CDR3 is CASSLQGASNSPLHF. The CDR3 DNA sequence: TGTGCCAGCTCACTACAGGGGGCGAGTAATTCACCCCTCCACTTT.

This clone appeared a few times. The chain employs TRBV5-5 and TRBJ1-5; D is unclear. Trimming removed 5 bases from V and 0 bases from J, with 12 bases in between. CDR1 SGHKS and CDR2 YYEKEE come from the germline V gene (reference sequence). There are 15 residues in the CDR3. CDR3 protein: CASRSYTDSNQPQHF. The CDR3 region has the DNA TGTGCCAGCAGGAGCTACACCGATAGCAATCAGCCCCAGCATTTT.

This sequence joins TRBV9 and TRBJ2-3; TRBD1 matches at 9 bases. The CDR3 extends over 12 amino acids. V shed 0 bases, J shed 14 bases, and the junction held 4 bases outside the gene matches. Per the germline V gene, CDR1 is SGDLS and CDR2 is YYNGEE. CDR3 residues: CASSVGGQGAYF. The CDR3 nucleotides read TGTGCCAGCAGCGTAGGGGGACAGGGAGCGTATTTT.

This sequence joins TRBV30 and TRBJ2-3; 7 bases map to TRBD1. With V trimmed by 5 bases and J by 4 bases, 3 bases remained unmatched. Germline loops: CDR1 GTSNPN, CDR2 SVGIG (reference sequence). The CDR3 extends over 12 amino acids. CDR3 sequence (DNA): TGTGCCTGGCAACAGGGGTCAGATACGCAGTATTTT. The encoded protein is CAWQQGSDTQYF.

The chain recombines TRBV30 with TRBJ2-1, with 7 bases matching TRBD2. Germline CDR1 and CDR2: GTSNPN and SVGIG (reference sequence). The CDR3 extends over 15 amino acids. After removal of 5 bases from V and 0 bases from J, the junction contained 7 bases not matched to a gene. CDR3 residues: CAWSGLGLSYNEQFF. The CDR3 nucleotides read TGTGCCTGGTCTGGACTAGGGCTCTCCTACAATGAGCAGTTCTTC.

The CDR3 DNA reads as TGTGCCAGCAACCCCGGACATTTTAGTAACTATGGCTACACCTTC. Its protein product is CASNPGHFSNYGYTF. The chain combines TRBV28 with TRBJ1-2; possibly TRBD1 for D (5 bases). The CDR3 sequence is 15 residues long. The germline V and J ends were trimmed by 7 bases and 1 base, with 16 bases remaining between them. Germline V lookup: CDR1 MDHEN, CDR2 SYDVKM.

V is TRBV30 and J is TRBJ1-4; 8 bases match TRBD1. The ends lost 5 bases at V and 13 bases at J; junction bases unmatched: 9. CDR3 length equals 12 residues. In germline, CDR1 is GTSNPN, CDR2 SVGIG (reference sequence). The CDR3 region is CAWGRGPSGLFF. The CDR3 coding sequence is TGTGCCTGGGGCAGGGGGCCGAGCGGACTGTTTTTT.

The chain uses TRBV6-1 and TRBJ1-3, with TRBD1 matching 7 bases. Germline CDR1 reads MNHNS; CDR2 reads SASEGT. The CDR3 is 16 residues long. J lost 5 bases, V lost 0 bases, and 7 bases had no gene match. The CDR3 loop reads CASSEAVGGVRNTIYF. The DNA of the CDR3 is TGTGCCAGCAGTGAAGCGGTAGGGGGCGTCCGAAACACCATATATTTT.